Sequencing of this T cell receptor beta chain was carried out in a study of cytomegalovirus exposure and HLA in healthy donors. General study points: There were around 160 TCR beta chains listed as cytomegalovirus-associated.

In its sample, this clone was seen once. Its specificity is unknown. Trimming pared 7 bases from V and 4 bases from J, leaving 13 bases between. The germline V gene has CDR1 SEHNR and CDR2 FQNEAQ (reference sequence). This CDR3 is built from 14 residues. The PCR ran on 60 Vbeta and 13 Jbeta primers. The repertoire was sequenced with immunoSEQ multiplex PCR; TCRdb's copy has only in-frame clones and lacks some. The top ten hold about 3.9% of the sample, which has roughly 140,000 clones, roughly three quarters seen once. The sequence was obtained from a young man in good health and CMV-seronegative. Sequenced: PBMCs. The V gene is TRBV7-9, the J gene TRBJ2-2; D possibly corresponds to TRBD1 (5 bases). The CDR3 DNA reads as TGTGCCAGCACGGGTTGGACACTCACCGGGGAGCTGTTTTTT. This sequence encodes CASTGWTLTGELFF.